The entry below describes one TCR beta chain. What it binds is unknown. This CDR3 spans 13 amino acids. The V gene lost 7 bases and the J gene lost 1 base, with 10 bases spanning the gap. Germline loops: CDR1 MNHNS, CDR2 SASEGT. In the authors' methods: ImmunoSEQ junction-only sequences lacked quality scores, so their filtering differed. TCRdb's copy holds only in-frame clones and misses some; the assay was immunoSEQ multiplex PCR. Clonal size and the V and J genes are those of that table, whereas D and trimming came from the DNA. The profile shows about 1,900,000 clones, less than 95% of them singletons. The sample is drawn from a study of shared clonotypes between healthy human individuals. Study as a whole: Sampling drew on donors who were a couple of women and three men aged 18 to 49. Per donor, CD8 memory used one plate, CD8 naive used two, CD4 memory used three and CD4 naive used three. Study-wide results and caveats: Roughly 5% of naive CD4 clonotypes were shared across several donors.

CD45RO-negative CD8 cells positively selected for CCR7 made up the naive population, which excluded terminally differentiated effector memory CD45RA+ cells. What was sequenced was naive CD8+ T cells sorted from blood. This chain joins TRBV6-1 and TRBJ1-1, with D maybe TRBD1 (5 bases). The sequence was obtained from a man younger than 35 in good health. CDR3 amino acids: CASTSTENTEAFF. The CDR3 bases are TGTGCCAGCACCTCGACAGAGAACACTGAAGCTTTCTTT.